This TCR beta chain originates from a study of cytomegalovirus exposure and HLA in healthy donors. Primers for the PCR totalled 60 Vbeta and 13 Jbeta. Assay used: immunoSEQ multiplex PCR; TCRdb lists only in-frame clones, some missing. Counted here are around 140,000 clones, 65% to 90% occurring once; the ten biggest clones make up less than 3.5%. The germline CDR1 and CDR2 sequences are SGHRS and YFSETQ. V shed 4 bases and J 6 bases; nucleotides not matched to a gene: 11. CDR3 length: 16 residues. The chain carries TRBV5-1 and TRBJ2-2, with 8 bases identical to TRBD1. The receptor was derived from a woman in her 30s in good health and CMV-seronegative. Sequencing was performed on PBMCs. The CDR3 sequence is CASSPPGQVDPGELFF. The CDR3 region has the DNA TGCGCCAGCAGCCCCCCGGGACAGGTTGATCCCGGGGAGCTGTTTTTT. The full variable domain, with the rest looked up from reference TRBV5-1 and TRBJ2-2, is KAGVTQTPRYLIKTRGQQVTLSCSPISGHRSVSWYQQTPGQGLQFLFEYFSETQRNKGNFPGRFSGRQFSNSRSEMNVSTLELGDSALYLCASSPPGQVDPGELFFGEGSRLTVL.